The clone carrying this TCR beta chain was detected only a few times. Its antigen is still unknown. Treatment denoted: approximately 9-day PBMC culture with coronavirus spike peptide pools or control peptides (ViraFEST assay). Once peptide pools had expanded antigen-specific T cells, ViraFEST sequenced TCRs. This sample was taken from a study of vaccination and CD4 T cells after COVID-19. General study results and limits: Researchers report that a median approximately 90% of reactive clones in convalescent patients surfaced only post-vaccination. The median SARS-CoV-2-reactive clonotype number increased from about 20 to 38, without statistical significance.

The Oncomine TCR Beta short-read assay sequenced DNA from cultured CD4+ T cells. Once CD4+ T cells had been cultured, genomic DNA was extracted from them. MiXCR, run by TCRdb on the PCR reads, gives a single entry per CDR3 protein. The sample lists some 11,000 distinct CDR3 sequences, approximately 28% occurring once. CDR1 and CDR2 (germline): SGHNT, YENEEA. The CDR3 sequence is 15 residues long. V was pared by 8 bases and J by 0 bases, with 16 bases between. The sequenced material came from cultured CD4+ T cells from blood. V gene TRBV11-3 combines with J gene TRBJ2-5; D unclear. The TCR sequence derives from a human donor with COVID-19. The CDR3 is CASPGDNWYQETQYF. The CDR3 coding sequence is TGTGCCAGCCCTGGGGATAACTGGTACCAAGAGACCCAGTACTTC.